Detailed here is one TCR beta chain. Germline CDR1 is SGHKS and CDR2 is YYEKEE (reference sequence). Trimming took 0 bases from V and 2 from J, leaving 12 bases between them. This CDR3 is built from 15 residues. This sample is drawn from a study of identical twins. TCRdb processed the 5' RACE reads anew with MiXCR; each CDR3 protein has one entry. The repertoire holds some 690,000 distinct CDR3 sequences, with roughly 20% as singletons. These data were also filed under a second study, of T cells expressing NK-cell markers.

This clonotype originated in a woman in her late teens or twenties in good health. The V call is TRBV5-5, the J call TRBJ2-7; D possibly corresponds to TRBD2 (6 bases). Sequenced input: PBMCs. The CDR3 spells CASSLVFGGPYEQYF. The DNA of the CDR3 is TGTGCCAGCAGCTTGGTCTTTGGAGGGCCCTACGAGCAGTACTTC.